These 9 T cell receptor beta chains came from one sample sequenced in a study of shared clonotypes between healthy human individuals. Produced via immunoSEQ multiplex PCR; TCRdb's table is partial and in-frame only. The sample includes some 1,100,000 clones, around 78% of them seen just once. The sample comprised memory CD4+ T cells from PBMCs. Specified subset: CD45RA-negative fraction. The receptors stem from a young man in good health. Some clones in this sample may be carry-over from other donors' samples.

The V call is TRBV5-4, the J call TRBJ2-3; 10 nucleotides match TRBD2. J was trimmed by 3 bases and V by 5 bases; bases with no gene match: 9. The CDR3 has 16 amino acids. Germline V lookup: CDR1 SGHNT, CDR2 YYREEE (reference sequence). For the CDR3, the DNA is TGTGCCAGCAGTCGGGGCCAAGCGGGAGGGACAGATACGCAGTATTTT. Amino acids: CASSRGQAGGTDTQYF.

This sequence joins TRBV7-2 and TRBJ1-2, with TRBD1 matching 7 bases. CDR3 length: 13 residues. In germline, CDR1 is SGHTA, CDR2 FQGNSA. V was pared by 5 bases and J by 6 bases, with 6 bases of the junction left unmatched. The CDR3 nucleotides are TGTGCCAGCAGCCCACAGGGGATGGATGGCTACACCTTC. As protein: CASSPQGMDGYTF.

J is TRBJ2-1 and V is TRBV7-9; D may be TRBD2 (5 bases). The germline gives CDR1 SEHNR, CDR2 FQNEAQ (reference sequence). With 3 bases removed from V and 7 bases from J, the gap between germline ends came to 10 bases. This CDR3 spans 13 amino acids. CDR3 sequence reads: CASSLGDGNEQFF. The CDR3 coding sequence is TGTGCCAGCAGCTTGGGAGACGGTAATGAGCAGTTCTTC.

The chain carries TRBV6-5 and TRBJ1-1; 7 bases fit TRBD1. Trimming cost V 7 bases and J 4 bases; bases outside gene matches: 6. The CDR3 has 13 amino acids. The germline V gene has CDR1 MNHEY and CDR2 SVGAGI. The CDR3 sequence is CASIKGAGTEAFF. In nucleotides, the CDR3 is TGTGCCAGCATCAAGGGGGCTGGCACTGAAGCTTTCTTT.

V is TRBV15 and J is TRBJ2-7, with D possibly being TRBD2 (5 bases). Germline-derived CDR1 and CDR2 are LNHNV and YYDKDF (reference sequence). This CDR3 contains 12 residues. Trimming stripped 4 bases from V and 7 bases from J, with 11 bases between. This CDR3 reads CATSTDRGEQYF. The CDR3 DNA is TGTGCCACCAGCACCGATCGGGGTGAGCAGTACTTC.

J is TRBJ1-2 and V is TRBV6-1; 9 nucleotides line up with TRBD1. This CDR3 is built from 15 residues. Germline V gives CDR1 MNHNS, CDR2 SASEGT. V shed 6 bases and J 4 bases; nucleotides not matched to a gene: 9. The CDR3 bases are TGTGCCAGCAGCGACCGGGACAGGGAGGGCTATGGCTACACCTTC. Its translation: CASSDRDREGYGYTF.

In its sample, this clone was seen once. The chain is built from TRBV28 and TRBJ2-1, with D perhaps matching TRBD1 (5 bases). The germline V gene encodes CDR1 MDHEN and CDR2 SYDVKM. This CDR3 is built from 17 residues. The ends were cut back, 2 bases at V and 8 bases at J, with 22 bases in the middle. The DNA for the CDR3 is TGTGCCAGCAGTTTAGAAGGGGCCGTCGCGAAAAGGGATGAGCAGTTCTTC. Protein sequence: CASSLEGAVAKRDEQFF.

This rearrangement joins TRBV29-1 to TRBJ1-2; TRBD1 matches at 8 bases. The V gene end was trimmed by 7 bases and the J gene end by 1 base; junction bases not matched to a gene: 5. CDR3 size: 13 residues. Per the germline V gene, CDR1 is SQVTM and CDR2 is ANQGSEA. CDR3 residues: CSADDRGNYGYTF. DNA for the CDR3: TGCAGCGCAGACGACAGGGGTAACTATGGCTACACCTTC.

The CDR3 DNA reads TGTGCCAGTAGTATAGATCGCGGCGGGCGTGAGCAGTACTTC. Amino acids: CASSIDRGGREQYF. The chain employs TRBV19 and TRBJ2-7, with D maybe TRBD2 (5 bases). The V end lost 0 bases, the J end lost 7 bases, and 13 bases lay between the germline ends. CDR1 and CDR2 (germline): LNHDA, SQIVND (reference sequence). The CDR3 sequence is 14 residues long.